This note documents a single T cell receptor beta chain sequence. No antigen is known for it. Per-nucleotide qualities are absent, and no much larger clonotype sits a single base away. Donors formed part of the validation cohort, which comprised about 130 subjects and was distinct from the first cohort of under 750 subjects. The entry originates in a study of cytomegalovirus exposure and HLA in healthy donors (dated by TCRdb to the late 2010s). At the level of the whole study: According to a later analysis, the approximately 120 validation repertoires were produced on the same platform as the roughly 600 repertoires of the first cohort. The aim of the study was to test whether cataloging public T cell receptors could identify signatures of past pathogen exposure. In addition to the first cohort of roughly 700 subjects, a separate validation cohort of 120 different subjects was used. High-throughput TCR immunosequencing, statistical association of individual TCRs with disease status, and machine learning were combined to predict cytomegalovirus infection status. Summary of the overall study and its limitations: All 120 or so repertoires were used to score co-occurrence in the validation cohort in a later analysis, because that analysis had no HLA typing for the cohort. It was suggested by the authors that the approach could potentially be generalized to other disease states and immunological phenotypes. Across donors, most TCR sequences were observed very rarely, whereas some public TCRs were present in many individuals. Of the cluster scores, about 94% were above 0 in a later analysis, which found that TCRs clustered in the first cohort also tended to co-occur in the approximately 130 validation repertoires. A few of the identified cytomegalovirus-associated TCR beta chains were confirmed in vitro to be specific for cytomegalovirus antigens. In the study, some 160 TCR beta chains were listed as associated with cytomegalovirus. Cytomegalovirus status was reported to be diagnosed by the classifier with high specificity and sensitivity in both the original and validation cohorts.

The germline V gene (reference sequence) provides CDR1 SEHNR and CDR2 FQNEAQ. Taken from cysteine to phenylalanine, the CDR3 has 16 residues. Kept here is only the CDR3 DNA, which spans 48 bases and is read in frame from base 1. Germline trimming amounts to 5 bases on V and 6 bases on J, with 12 as the count of junction bases outside the gene matches. Library preparation was by the immunoSEQ multiplex PCR assay. In the authors' own workflow: To diagnose cytomegalovirus status from the catalog of TCR beta chain sequences, a statistical classification framework was built. TCRdb stores this immuneACCESS table with in-frame sequences only. Part of the clones is absent; in the studies checked, under half of the shortfall reflects unresolved V genes, and no reason is known for the rest. D and trimming were read from the DNA, whereas the V and J calls and clone size are those reported in that table. This sample lists fewer than 90,000 clones; almost 97% were detected once. The top ten hold about 1.6% of the sample.

The sequenced sample consisted of PBMCs. The receptor was isolated from a man aged 18 to 30 in good health and CMV-seropositive. The chain links TRBV7-9 with TRBJ2-3; the junction holds 9 bases that match TRBD2. The base sequence is TGTGCCAGCAGCCCACCAACGCGGGAGGGCCCGGATACGCAGTATTTT. The translation is CASSPPTREGPDTQYF.